Only a few counts were recorded for the clone carrying this TCR beta chain. Antigen specificity is unknown. The V and J ends lost 4 bases and 5 bases respectively, with 7 bases between them. CDR1 LGHDT and CDR2 YNNKEL come from the germline V gene (reference sequence). The CDR3 extends over 12 amino acids. Study findings and constraints: The TCR gene usage of tumor memory CD4+ T cells clustered together with blood and lymph node memory CD4+ cells and with lymph node naive CD4+ cells. Tumor-infiltrating Treg TCR alpha and beta sequences overlapped most with tumor naive CD4+ T cells, then blood naive.

TCRdb re-derived calls from the 5' RACE reads in MiXCR, one entry per CDR3 protein. Among just over 60,000 distinct CDR3 sequences, 25% to 35% were seen once, and the ten largest hold roughly 2.1%. The rearrangement uses TRBV3-1 and TRBJ2-3; D is uncertain. The source material was tumor-infiltrating naive CD4+ T cells sorted from the breast tumor. Subset denoted: naive CD4+ T cells, CD4+CD45RA+CD25-. The TCR comes from a female donor with breast cancer. The CDR3 sequence: CASSPDGDTQYF. The CDR3 region has the DNA TGTGCCAGCAGCCCGGACGGAGATACGCAGTATTTT.